Below are 5 T cell receptor beta chains sequenced from a single sample in a study of blood T cell repertoires in COVID-19 (dated by TCRdb to 2020 to 2022). Library creation used the immunoSEQ multiplex PCR assay. TCRdb took over this immuneACCESS table, retaining in-frame rearrangements with V and J assigned. Such tables are incomplete; in checked studies, under half of the missing clones stem from an unresolved V gene, and the remainder is unexplained. Counted in this sample were over 250,000 clones; about 90% of them appeared once. The top ten clonotypes cover about 10% of the sample. The sample was peripheral blood. These receptors were collected from a woman aged 70 to 79 with COVID-19, enrolled during active disease.

V gene TRBV6-1 combines with J gene TRBJ1-6, with a tentative D call TRBD1 (5 bases). Germline CDR1 MNHNS, CDR2 SASEGT. There are 15 residues in the CDR3. V was cut by 3 bases and J by 6 bases, with 12 bases left in between. The CDR3 region has the DNA TGTGCCAGCAGTGATCAGGGCCGCGGTAATTCACCCCTCCACTTT. Protein product: CASSDQGRGNSPLHF.

This chain connects TRBV6-6 to TRBJ1-1, with 9 bases that match TRBD1. The V and J ends lost 1 base and 5 bases, in that order; junction bases with no gene match: 5. This CDR3 comprises 15 residues. Looked up from germline, CDR1 is MNHNY and CDR2 is SVGAGI (reference sequence). CDR3 residues: CASSYYGTGKTEAFF. CDR3 sequence (DNA): TGTGCCAGCAGTTACTACGGGACAGGGAAGACTGAAGCTTTCTTT.

In this sample, this clone turned up once. The chain employs TRBV30 and TRBJ1-6; the match to TRBD1 covers 10 bases. This CDR3 spans 15 amino acids. The V segment lost 2 bases and the J segment 6 bases; nucleotides outside the gene matches: 4. The germline V gene encodes CDR1 GTSNPN and CDR2 SVGIG (reference sequence). The chain's CDR3 is CAWSRRTGGNSPLHF. The CDR3 coding sequence is TGTGCCTGGAGTAGAAGGACAGGGGGTAATTCACCCCTCCACTTT.

The chain combines TRBV28 with TRBJ1-1; TRBD1 aligns across 10 bases. The CDR3 has 11 residues. J was trimmed by 10 bases and V by 4 bases; bases with no gene match: 0. Per germline, CDR1 MDHEN and CDR2 SYDVKM. CDR3 bases: TGTGCCAGCAGTTGGGACAGGGGAGCTTTCTTT. The encoded protein is CASSWDRGAFF.

This chain links TRBV6-2 or TRBV6-3 with TRBJ1-1; TRBD1 matches at 8 bases. The CDR3 is made up of 15 amino acids. V dropped 4 bases and J dropped 5; count of bases not matched to a gene: 9. Germline V CDR1 and CDR2: MNHEY, SVGEGT. CDR3 protein: CASSSSGTGGTEAFF. The DNA for the CDR3 is TGTGCCAGCAGTTCCTCCGGGACAGGCGGGACTGAAGCTTTCTTT.